The clone carrying this TCR beta chain came up once. Other DNA sequences in the sample encode the same CDR3. Here immunoSEQ multiplex PCR was the method, and the copy in TCRdb shows in-frame clones only, minus some. The sample holds over 100,000 clones, 70% to 90% seen once. This sample was taken from a study of blood T cell repertoires in COVID-19. Study in general: Material from acute and convalescent COVID-19 was sourced from the United States, Italy and Spain. PBMCs, B-cell-depleted T cells, or T cells provided the cDNA or gDNA that made up the material.

Trimming at V came to 8 bases and at J to 2 bases, leaving 0 bases not matched to a gene. The CDR3 runs 12 residues. This receptor was identified in a man aged 50-60 years with active or convalescent COVID-19. V is TRBV12-3 or TRBV12-4 and J is TRBJ1-5, with TRBD1 matching 7 bases. Sequencing used peripheral blood. DNA of the CDR3: TGTGCCAGCGGACAGGGCAATCAGCCCCAGCATTTT. Its protein is CASGQGNQPQHF.